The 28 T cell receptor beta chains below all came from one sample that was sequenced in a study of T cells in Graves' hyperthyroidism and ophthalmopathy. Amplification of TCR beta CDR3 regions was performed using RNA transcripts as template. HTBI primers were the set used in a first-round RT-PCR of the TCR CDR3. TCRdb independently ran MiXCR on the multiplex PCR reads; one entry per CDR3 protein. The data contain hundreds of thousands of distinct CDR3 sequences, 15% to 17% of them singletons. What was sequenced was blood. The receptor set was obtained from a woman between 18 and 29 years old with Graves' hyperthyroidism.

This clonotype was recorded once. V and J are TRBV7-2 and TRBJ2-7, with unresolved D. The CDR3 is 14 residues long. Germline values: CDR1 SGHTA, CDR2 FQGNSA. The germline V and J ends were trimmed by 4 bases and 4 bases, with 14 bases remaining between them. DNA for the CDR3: TGTGCCAGCAGCTCCACCGAAATGGTGTACGAGCAGTACTTC. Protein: CASSSTEMVYEQYF.

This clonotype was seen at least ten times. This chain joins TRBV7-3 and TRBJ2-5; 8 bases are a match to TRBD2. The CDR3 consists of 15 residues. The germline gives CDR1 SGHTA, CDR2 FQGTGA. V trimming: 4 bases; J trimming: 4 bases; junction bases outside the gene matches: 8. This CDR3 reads CASSSGGGNGETQYF. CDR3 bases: TGTGCCAGCAGCTCGGGGGGGGGTAACGGAGAGACCCAGTACTTC.

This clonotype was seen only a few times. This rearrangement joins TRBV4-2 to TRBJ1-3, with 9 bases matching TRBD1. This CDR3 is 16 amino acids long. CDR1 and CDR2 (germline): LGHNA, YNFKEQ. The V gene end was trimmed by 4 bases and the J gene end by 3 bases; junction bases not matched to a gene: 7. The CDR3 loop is CASSPPGTGNGNTIYF. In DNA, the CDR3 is TGTGCCAGCAGCCCGCCCGGGACAGGGAATGGAAACACCATATATTTT.

The CDR3 loop reads CASSPLEGSGMCTDTQYF. In nucleotides, the CDR3 is TGTGCCAGCAGTCCCCTTGAGGGTAGCGGGATGTGCACAGATACGCAGTATTTT. The gene calls are TRBV27 and TRBJ2-3; TRBD2 matches 8 bases. Germline CDR1 and CDR2: MNHEY and SMNVEV (reference sequence). After removal of 5 bases from V and 1 base from J, the junction contained 14 bases not matched to a gene. The CDR3 length is 18 residues.

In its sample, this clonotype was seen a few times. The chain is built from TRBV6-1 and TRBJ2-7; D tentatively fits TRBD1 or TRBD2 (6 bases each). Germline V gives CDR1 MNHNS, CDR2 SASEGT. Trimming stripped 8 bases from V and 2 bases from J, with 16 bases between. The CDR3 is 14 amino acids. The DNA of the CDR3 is TGTGCCAGCGGAGGGGCGACAGGTACCTACGAGCAGTACTTC. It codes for CASGGATGTYEQYF.

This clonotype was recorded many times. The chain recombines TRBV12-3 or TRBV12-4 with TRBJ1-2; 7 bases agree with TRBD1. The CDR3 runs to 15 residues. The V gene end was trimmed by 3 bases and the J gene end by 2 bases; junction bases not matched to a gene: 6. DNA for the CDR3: TGTGCCAGCAGTTTCCCGGCAGGGGGGAACTATGGCTACACCTTC. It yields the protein CASSFPAGGNYGYTF.

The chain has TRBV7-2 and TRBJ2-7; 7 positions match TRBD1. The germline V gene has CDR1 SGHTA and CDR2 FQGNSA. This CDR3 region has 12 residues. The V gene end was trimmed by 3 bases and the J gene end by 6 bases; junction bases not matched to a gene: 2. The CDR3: CASSFGQAEQYF. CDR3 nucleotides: TGTGCCAGCAGCTTCGGACAGGCCGAGCAGTACTTC.

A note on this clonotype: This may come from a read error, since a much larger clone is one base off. For the CDR3, the DNA is TGTGCCAGTAGTATGGCAGGGCTTAGCTCCTACAATGAGCAGTTCTTC. Amino acids: CASSMAGLSSYNEQFF. V gene TRBV19 combines with J gene TRBJ2-1; tentative D call: TRBD1 (5 bases). Germline V lookup: CDR1 LNHDA, CDR2 SQIVND (reference sequence). V was cut by 3 bases and J by 0 bases, with 12 bases left in between. This CDR3 is 16 amino acids long.

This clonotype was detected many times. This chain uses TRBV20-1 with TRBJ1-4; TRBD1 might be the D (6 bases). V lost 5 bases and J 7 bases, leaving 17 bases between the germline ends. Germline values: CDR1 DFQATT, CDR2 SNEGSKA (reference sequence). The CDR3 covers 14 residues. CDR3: CSAFRVGASEKLFF. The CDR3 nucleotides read TGCAGTGCTTTCAGGGTGGGGGCTAGTGAAAAACTGTTTTTT.

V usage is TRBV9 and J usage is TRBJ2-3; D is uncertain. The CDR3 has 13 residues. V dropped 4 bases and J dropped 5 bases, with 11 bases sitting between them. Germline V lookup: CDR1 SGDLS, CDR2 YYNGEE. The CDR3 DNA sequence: TGTGCCAGCAGCAAAGAAGGTGGAGATACGCAGTATTTT. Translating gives CASSKEGGDTQYF.

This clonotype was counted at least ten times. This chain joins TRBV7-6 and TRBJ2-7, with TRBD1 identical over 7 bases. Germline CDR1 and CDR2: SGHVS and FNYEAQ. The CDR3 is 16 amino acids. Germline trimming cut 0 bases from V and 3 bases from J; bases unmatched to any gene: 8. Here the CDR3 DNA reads TGTGCCAGCAGCTTAGCTAACCCGGGACAGAGCTACGAGCAGTACTTC. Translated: CASSLANPGQSYEQYF.

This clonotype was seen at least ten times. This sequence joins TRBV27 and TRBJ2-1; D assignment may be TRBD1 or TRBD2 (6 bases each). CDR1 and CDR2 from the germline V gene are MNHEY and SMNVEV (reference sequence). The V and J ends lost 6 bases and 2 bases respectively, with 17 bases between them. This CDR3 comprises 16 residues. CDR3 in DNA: TGTGCCAGCAGCCCCCTCGGGGGCACGGCCTACAATGAGCAGTTCTTC. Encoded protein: CASSPLGGTAYNEQFF.

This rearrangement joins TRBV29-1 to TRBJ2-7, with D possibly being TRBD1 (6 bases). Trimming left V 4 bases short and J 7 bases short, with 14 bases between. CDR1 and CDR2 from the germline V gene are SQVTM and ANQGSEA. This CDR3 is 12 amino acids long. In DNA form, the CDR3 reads TGCAGCGTTGCCCAACAGGGTGTTGAGCAGTACTTC. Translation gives CSVAQQGVEQYF.

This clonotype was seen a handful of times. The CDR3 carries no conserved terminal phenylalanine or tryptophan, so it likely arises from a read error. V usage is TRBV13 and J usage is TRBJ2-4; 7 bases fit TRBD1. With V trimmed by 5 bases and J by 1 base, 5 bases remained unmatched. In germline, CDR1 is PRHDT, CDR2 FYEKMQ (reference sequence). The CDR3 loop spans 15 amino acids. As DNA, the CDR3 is TGTGCCAGCAGCGCCCAGGGGGTGGCCAAAAACATTCAGTACTCC. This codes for CASSAQGVAKNIQYS.

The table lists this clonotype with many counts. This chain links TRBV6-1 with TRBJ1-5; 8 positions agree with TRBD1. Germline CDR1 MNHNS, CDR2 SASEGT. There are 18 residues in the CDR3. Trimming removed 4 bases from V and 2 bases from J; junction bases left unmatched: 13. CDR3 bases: TGTGCCAGCAGTGCCCGGACAGGGACCGGAGAAGGCAATCAGCCCCAGCATTTT. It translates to CASSARTGTGEGNQPQHF.

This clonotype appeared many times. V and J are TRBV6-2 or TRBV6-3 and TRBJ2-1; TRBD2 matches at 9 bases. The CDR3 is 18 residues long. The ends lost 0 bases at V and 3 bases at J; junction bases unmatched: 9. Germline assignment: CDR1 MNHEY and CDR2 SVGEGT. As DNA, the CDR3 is TGTGCCAGCAGTTACTCGGTAGCGGGGGAAATCTACTACAATGAGCAGTTCTTC. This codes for CASSYSVAGEIYYNEQFF.

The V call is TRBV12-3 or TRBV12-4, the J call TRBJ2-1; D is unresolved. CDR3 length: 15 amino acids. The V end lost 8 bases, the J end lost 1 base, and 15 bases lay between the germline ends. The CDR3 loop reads CASCHDPPSYNEQFF. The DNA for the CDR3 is TGTGCCAGCTGCCATGACCCCCCGTCCTACAATGAGCAGTTCTTC.

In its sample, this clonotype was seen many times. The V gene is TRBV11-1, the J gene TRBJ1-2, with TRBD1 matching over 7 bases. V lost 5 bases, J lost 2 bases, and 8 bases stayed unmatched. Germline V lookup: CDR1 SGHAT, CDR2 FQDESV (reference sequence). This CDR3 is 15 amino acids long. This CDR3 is CASSPSADRNYGYTF. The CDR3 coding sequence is TGTGCCAGCAGCCCGTCCGCGGACAGGAACTATGGCTACACCTTC.

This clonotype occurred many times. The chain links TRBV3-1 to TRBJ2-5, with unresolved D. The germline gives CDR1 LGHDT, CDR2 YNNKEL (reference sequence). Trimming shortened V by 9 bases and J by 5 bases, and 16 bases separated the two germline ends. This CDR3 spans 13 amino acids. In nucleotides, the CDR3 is TGTGCCAGTGGCTTAGGTAGCTTGGAGACCCAGTACTTC. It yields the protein CASGLGSLETQYF.

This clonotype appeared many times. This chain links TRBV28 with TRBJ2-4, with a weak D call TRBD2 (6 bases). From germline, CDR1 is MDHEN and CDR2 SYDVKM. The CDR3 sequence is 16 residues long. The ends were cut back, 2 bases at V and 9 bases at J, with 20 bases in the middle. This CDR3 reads CASSLGGLTSRAIQYF. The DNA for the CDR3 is TGTGCCAGCAGTTTAGGTGGTCTCACTAGCAGGGCCATTCAGTACTTC.

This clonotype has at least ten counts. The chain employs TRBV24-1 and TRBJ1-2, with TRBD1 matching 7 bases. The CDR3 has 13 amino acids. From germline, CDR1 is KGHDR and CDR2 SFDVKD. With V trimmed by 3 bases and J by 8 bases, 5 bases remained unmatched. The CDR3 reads CATSDNRQGGYTF. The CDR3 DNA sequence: TGTGCCACCAGTGATAACCGACAGGGCGGCTACACCTTC.

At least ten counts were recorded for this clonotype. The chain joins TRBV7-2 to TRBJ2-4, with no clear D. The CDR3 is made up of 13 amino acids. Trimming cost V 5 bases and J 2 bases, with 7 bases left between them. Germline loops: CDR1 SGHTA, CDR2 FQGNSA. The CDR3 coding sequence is TGTGCCAGCAGCCCGCATTCCAAAAACATTCAGTACTTC. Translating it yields CASSPHSKNIQYF. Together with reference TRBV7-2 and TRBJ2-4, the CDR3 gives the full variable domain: GAGVSQSPSNKVTEKGKDVELRCDPISGHTALYWYRQSLGQGLEFLIYFQGNSAPDKSGLPSDRFSAERTGGSVSTLTIQRTQQEDSAVYLCASSPHSKNIQYFGAGTRLSVL.

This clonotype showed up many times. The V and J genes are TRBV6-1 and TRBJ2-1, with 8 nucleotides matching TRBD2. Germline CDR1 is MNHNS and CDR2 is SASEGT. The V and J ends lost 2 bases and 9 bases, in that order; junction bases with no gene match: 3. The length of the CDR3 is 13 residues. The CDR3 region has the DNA TGTGCCAGCAGTGAAACTAGCGGAGTTGAGCAGTTCTTC. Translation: CASSETSGVEQFF.

CDR3 in DNA: TGTGCCAGCAGCTTGGAGGGCTGGGATACGCAGTATTTT. Its protein product is CASSLEGWDTQYF. The chain combines TRBV7-2 with TRBJ2-3; a possible D gene is TRBD2 (6 bases). The CDR3 has 13 residues. Germline lookup yields CDR1 SGHTA and CDR2 FQGNSA. With 3 bases removed from V and 6 bases from J, the gap between germline ends came to 10 bases.

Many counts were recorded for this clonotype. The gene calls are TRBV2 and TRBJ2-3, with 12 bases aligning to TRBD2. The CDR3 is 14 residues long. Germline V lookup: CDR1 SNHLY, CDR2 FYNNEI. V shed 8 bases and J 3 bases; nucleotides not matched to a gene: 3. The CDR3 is CASRTSGTTDTQYF. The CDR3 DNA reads TGTGCCAGCCGGACTAGCGGGACTACAGATACGCAGTATTTT.

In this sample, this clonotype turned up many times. The CDR3 DNA is TGTGCCAGCAGCGCCCGACCCGACAGGGGCCTTAGCACAGATACGCAGTATTTT. This codes for CASSARPDRGLSTDTQYF. The chain couples TRBV11-2 to TRBJ2-3; 8 nucleotides line up with TRBD1. This CDR3 has 18 amino acids. V shed 5 bases and J 0 bases; nucleotides not matched to a gene: 13. Germline CDR1 and CDR2: SGHAT and FQNNGV.

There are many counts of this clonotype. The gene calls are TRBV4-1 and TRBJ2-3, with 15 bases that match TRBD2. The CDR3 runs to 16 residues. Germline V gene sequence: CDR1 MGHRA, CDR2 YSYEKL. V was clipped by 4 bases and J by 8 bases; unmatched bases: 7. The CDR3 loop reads CASSLGGLAGGGTQYF. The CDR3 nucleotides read TGCGCCAGCAGCCTTGGCGGACTAGCGGGGGGGGGTACGCAGTATTTT.

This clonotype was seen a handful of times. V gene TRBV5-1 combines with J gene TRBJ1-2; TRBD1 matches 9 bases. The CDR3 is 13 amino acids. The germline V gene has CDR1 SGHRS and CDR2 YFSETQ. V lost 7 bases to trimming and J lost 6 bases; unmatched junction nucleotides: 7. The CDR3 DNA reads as TGCGCCAGCGGGACAGGGACCGGGAATGGCTACACCTTC. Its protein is CASGTGTGNGYTF.